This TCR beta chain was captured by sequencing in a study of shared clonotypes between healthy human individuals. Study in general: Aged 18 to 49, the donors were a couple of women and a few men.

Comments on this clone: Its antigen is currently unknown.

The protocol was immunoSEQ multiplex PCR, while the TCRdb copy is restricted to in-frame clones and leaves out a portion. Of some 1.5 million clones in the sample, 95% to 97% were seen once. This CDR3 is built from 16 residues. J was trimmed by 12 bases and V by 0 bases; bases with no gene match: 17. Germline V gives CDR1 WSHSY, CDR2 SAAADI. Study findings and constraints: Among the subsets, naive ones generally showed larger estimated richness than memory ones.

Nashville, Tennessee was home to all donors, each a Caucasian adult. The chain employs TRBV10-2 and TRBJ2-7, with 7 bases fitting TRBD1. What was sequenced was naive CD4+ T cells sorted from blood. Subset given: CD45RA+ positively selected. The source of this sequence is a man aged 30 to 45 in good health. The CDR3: CASSESIETGTSGRYF. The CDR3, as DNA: TGCGCCAGCAGTGAGTCGATAGAGACAGGGACGTCGGGGCGGTACTTC.